The 19 T cell receptor beta chains presented below share a single source sample, sequenced in a study of blood T cell repertoires in COVID-19. The method was immunoSEQ multiplex PCR; TCRdb's version includes in-frame clones alone and lacks a portion of them. The data show about 12,000 clones, roughly 72% seen once. The sequencing sample was made of peripheral blood. The receptors were gathered from a man aged 55 to 70 with COVID-19, enrolled during active disease.

The rearrangement uses TRBV21-1 and TRBJ2-7; no check of the table's D call, TRBD1, against the DNA was made. TRBV21-1 represents a pseudogene. CDR3 length: 11 amino acids. The CDR3 sequence is CASSKVPWTGV. DNA for the CDR3: TGTGCCAGCAGCAAAGTACCCTGGACAGGCGTC.

This chain links TRBV27 with TRBJ2-3; D unresolved. The V gene lost 4 bases and the J gene lost 2 bases, with 4 bases spanning the gap. CDR1 and CDR2 (germline): MNHEY, SMNVEV (reference sequence). The CDR3 is made up of 12 amino acids. The CDR3 DNA follows: TGTGCCAGCAGTTACAACACAGATACGCAGTATTTT. It yields the protein CASSYNTDTQYF.

The chain links TRBV21-1 to TRBJ1-2; the DNA was not compared with TRBD1, the D call given in the table. TRBV21-1 is described as a pseudogene. The CDR3 consists of 15 residues. The CDR3 loop is CASSERGRANYGYTF. The CDR3 DNA reads TGTGCCAGCAGCGAGAGGGGGAGAGCTAACTATGGCTACACCTTC.

The chain carries TRBV7-2 and TRBJ1-5, with D unresolved. Trimming took 1 base from V and 1 from J, leaving 8 bases between them. The CDR3 runs 15 residues. CDR1 and CDR2 (germline): SGHTA, FQGNSA. The CDR3 region has the DNA TGTGCCAGCAGCTTAGACTCAAGAAGCAATCAGCCCCAGCATTTT. It codes for CASSLDSRSNQPQHF. The entire variable domain, with the rest obtained from reference TRBV7-2 and TRBJ1-5, is as follows: GAGVSQSPSNKVTEKGKDVELRCDPISGHTALYWYRQSLGQGLEFLIYFQGNSAPDKSGLPSDRFSAERTGGSVSTLTIQRTQQEDSAVYLCASSLDSRSNQPQHFGDGTRLSIL.

Judged by abundance, this clone is medium-sized. V usage is TRBV24-1 and J usage is TRBJ2-5; D might be TRBD1 (5 bases). V lost 4 bases, J lost 9 bases, and 11 bases lay in between. This CDR3 has 12 residues. Germline values: CDR1 KGHDR, CDR2 SFDVKD. CDR3 amino acids: CATSEGLGAQYF. The CDR3 region has the DNA TGTGCCACCAGTGAGGGGTTAGGGGCCCAGTACTTC.

J is TRBJ1-5 and V is TRBV6-2 or TRBV6-3; no definite D call. The CDR3 spans 12 residues. Germline V gene data show CDR1 as MNHEY and CDR2 as SVGEGT. The V end lost 2 bases, the J end lost 8 bases, and 7 bases lay between the germline ends. In nucleotides, the CDR3 is TGTGCCAGCAGTTACGGGCCGGAGCCCCAGCATTTT. Its translation: CASSYGPEPQHF.

The chain combines TRBV11-3 with TRBJ1-5; no definite D call. The CDR3 spans 13 residues. V shed 0 bases and J shed 5 bases, with 5 bases lying between them. The germline gives CDR1 SGHNT, CDR2 YENEEA. The CDR3 spells CASSLDADQPQHF. Here the CDR3 DNA reads TGTGCCAGCAGCTTAGATGCGGATCAGCCCCAGCATTTT.

The chain employs TRBV5-4 and TRBJ2-3; 12 nucleotides match TRBD2. The J segment lost 2 bases and the V segment lost 4 bases, leaving 5 bases of the junction unmatched. Germline V CDR1 and CDR2: SGHNT, YYREEE (reference sequence). This CDR3 has 16 residues. In DNA form, the CDR3 reads TGTGCCAGCAGCACCTCTAGCGGGGGGGTCACAGATACGCAGTATTTT. Its protein is CASSTSSGGVTDTQYF.

The genes are TRBV2 and TRBJ1-1; TRBD1 matches 8 bases. The J segment lost 4 bases and the V segment lost 6 bases, leaving 10 bases of the junction unmatched. Germline lookup yields CDR1 SNHLY and CDR2 FYNNEI. The CDR3 sequence is 15 residues long. The CDR3 region is CASRSRGQGGTEAFF. CDR3 nucleotides: TGTGCCAGCAGAAGCCGAGGACAGGGAGGCACTGAAGCTTTCTTT.

This clone occurred once. This rearrangement joins TRBV4-2 to TRBJ1-1, with D tentatively TRBD1 (5 bases). This CDR3 is built from 18 residues. From germline, CDR1 is LGHNA and CDR2 YNFKEQ. Trimming shortened V by 0 bases and J by 1 base, and 18 bases separated the two germline ends. CDR3 nucleotides: TGTGCCAGCAGCCAAGATCTTAGGCAGGGCGGGGAGAACACTGAAGCTTTCTTT. Its protein product is CASSQDLRQGGENTEAFF.

This chain connects TRBV7-3 to TRBJ2-3; 10 bases agree with TRBD1. The CDR3 is made up of 15 amino acids. V dropped 4 bases and J dropped 3; count of bases not matched to a gene: 4. Per the germline V gene, CDR1 is SGHTA and CDR2 is FQGTGA. DNA for the CDR3: TGTGCCAGCAGCTCGACAGGGGGCGGGACAGATACGCAGTATTTT. Amino acids: CASSSTGGGTDTQYF.

The rearrangement uses TRBV7-6 and TRBJ2-6, with D possibly matching TRBD1 (5 bases). Per the germline V gene, CDR1 is SGHVS and CDR2 is FNYEAQ. The CDR3 runs to 14 residues. V was cut by 5 bases and J by 2 bases, with 7 bases left in between. CDR3 nucleotide sequence: TGTGCCAGCAGCCCAGGGACTGGGGCCAACGTCCTGACTTTC. This encodes CASSPGTGANVLTF. Filled out from reference TRBV7-6 and TRBJ2-6, the complete variable domain reads GAGVSQSPRYKVTKRGQDVALRCDPISGHVSLYWYRQALGQGPEFLTYFNYEAQQDKSGLPNDRFSAERPEGSISTLTIQRTEQRDSAMYRCASSPGTGANVLTFGAGSRLTVL.

This chain joins TRBV10-3 and TRBJ2-3, with TRBD2 identical over 10 bases. J was trimmed by 1 base and V by 3 bases; bases with no gene match: 1. Germline CDR1 ENHRY, CDR2 SYGVKD. CDR3 length equals 15 residues. Here the CDR3 DNA reads TGTGCCATCAGTGAAGGGACTAGCGGCACAGATACGCAGTATTTT. Translated, it gives CAISEGTSGTDTQYF.

CDR3 protein: CASSLVYSGRNYNEQFF. The CDR3 bases are TGTGCCAGCAGCTTAGTCTATAGCGGGAGGAATTACAATGAGCAGTTCTTC. The rearrangement links TRBV11-3 to TRBJ2-1; 10 bases are a match to TRBD2. The ends lost 1 base at V and 4 bases at J; junction bases unmatched: 7. The CDR3 sequence is 17 residues long. Germline V gene lookup returns CDR1 SGHNT and CDR2 YENEEA.

The V and J genes are TRBV7-9 and TRBJ2-7, with D perhaps TRBD1 (5 bases). Trimming shortened V by 3 bases and J by 4 bases, and 10 bases separated the two germline ends. The CDR3 runs 13 residues. Germline V lookup: CDR1 SEHNR, CDR2 FQNEAQ (reference sequence). The CDR3 DNA reads TGTGCCAGCAGCTTGGGCAGGGCGTACGAGCAGTACTTC. As protein: CASSLGRAYEQYF.

The CDR3 protein is CASRETGVGRNYGYTF. The CDR3, as DNA: TGTGCCAGCAGGGAAACAGGGGTAGGGAGGAACTATGGCTACACCTTC. V is TRBV2 and J is TRBJ1-2; TRBD1 agrees at 7 bases. The CDR3 spans 16 residues. V was clipped by 6 bases and J by 2 bases; unmatched bases: 12. Germline values: CDR1 SNHLY, CDR2 FYNNEI.

This chain links TRBV15 with TRBJ2-1; D unresolved. With 1 base removed from V and 6 bases from J, the gap between germline ends came to 10 bases. In germline, CDR1 is LNHNV, CDR2 YYDKDF (reference sequence). The CDR3 has 14 amino acids. This CDR3 is CATSRAPKINEQFF. As DNA, the CDR3 is TGTGCCACCAGCAGAGCCCCCAAAATCAATGAGCAGTTCTTC.

Only one count was recorded for this clone. The rearrangement uses TRBV20-1 and TRBJ2-3; TRBD1 is a possible D gene (6 bases). V gave up 3 bases and J gave up 4 bases, with 17 bases separating them. CDR3 size: 15 residues. CDR1 is DFQATT and CDR2 is SNEGSKA in the germline V gene (reference sequence). CDR3 sequence (DNA): TGCAGTGCTAGTTTCGACAGGTCCGGGGCAGATACGCAGTATTTT. Protein: CSASFDRSGADTQYF.

V and J are TRBV27 and TRBJ2-3; 10 bases align to TRBD2. The germline gives CDR1 MNHEY, CDR2 SMNVEV (reference sequence). V was clipped by 3 bases and J by 1 base; unmatched bases: 7. This CDR3 contains 17 residues. CDR3 region: CASSFISGRLGTDTQYF. The CDR3 nucleotides read TGTGCCAGCAGTTTTATTAGCGGGAGGTTGGGCACAGATACGCAGTATTTT.